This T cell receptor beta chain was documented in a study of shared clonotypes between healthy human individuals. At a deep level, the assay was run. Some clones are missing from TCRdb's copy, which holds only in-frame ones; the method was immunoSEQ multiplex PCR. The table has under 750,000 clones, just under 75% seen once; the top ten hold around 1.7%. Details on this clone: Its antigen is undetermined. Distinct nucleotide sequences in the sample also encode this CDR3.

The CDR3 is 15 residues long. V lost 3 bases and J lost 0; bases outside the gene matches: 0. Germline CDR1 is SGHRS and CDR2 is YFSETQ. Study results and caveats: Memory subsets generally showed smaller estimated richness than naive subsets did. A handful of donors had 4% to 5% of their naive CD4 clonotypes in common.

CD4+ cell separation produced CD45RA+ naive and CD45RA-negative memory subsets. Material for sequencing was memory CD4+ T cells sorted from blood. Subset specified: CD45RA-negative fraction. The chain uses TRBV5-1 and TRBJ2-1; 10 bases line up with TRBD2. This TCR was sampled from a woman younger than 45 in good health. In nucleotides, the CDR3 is TGCGCCAGCAGCTCTAGCGGGAGCTCCTACAATGAGCAGTTCTTC. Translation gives CASSSSGSSYNEQFF.